The 3 T cell receptor beta chains presented below share a single source sample, sequenced in a study of blood T cell repertoires in COVID-19. Profiled with immunoSEQ multiplex PCR; TCRdb holds only in-frame clones, not every one. The table shows approximately 72,000 clones, with 75% to 90% occurring only once. Sequenced: peripheral blood. Receptors were obtained from a woman at least 80 years old with acute or convalescent COVID-19.

Details on this clone: One end of the junction does not line up with germline, which may come from a read error. At the DNA level, this CDR3 is encoded by other sequences in the same sample as well. This chain uses TRBV3-1 (or the pseudogene TRBV3-2) with TRBJ1-1; D ambiguous. The CDR3 has 12 amino acids. CDR1 and CDR2 from the germline V gene are LGHDT and YNNKEL (reference sequence). The CDR3 DNA reads as TGTGCCAGTAGCCAGCTTCGGACTGAAGCTTTCTTT. This translates into CASSQLRTEAFF.

This clone showed up just a few times. This sequence joins TRBV5-1 and TRBJ1-1; 10 bases are shared with TRBD1. The CDR3 contains 16 residues. CDR1 is SGHRS, CDR2 YFSETQ, per germline. V lost 5 bases, J lost 1 base, and 8 bases stayed unmatched. The CDR3 DNA reads TGCGCCAGCAGATCGACAGGGGGCCGAGGGAACACTGAAGCTTTCTTT. The encoded protein is CASRSTGGRGNTEAFF.

The DNA for the CDR3 is TGTGCCAGCAGTTCCGCGGGCCCCGTCTACGAGCAGTACTTC. Translation gives CASSSAGPVYEQYF. The rearrangement uses TRBV6-2 or TRBV6-3 and TRBJ2-7; a weak D match, TRBD2 (5 bases). Germline values: CDR1 MNHEY, CDR2 SVGEGT. The CDR3 has 14 amino acids. Trimming cost V 4 bases and J 3 bases, with 13 bases left between them.